This T cell receptor (beta chain) emerged from a study of shared clonotypes between healthy human individuals. Study-wide results and limits: Few donors restricted represented genetic and exposure-history diversity.

About this clone itself: Its target is not known.

Clones were sequenced by immunoSEQ multiplex PCR, and TCRdb holds only the in-frame ones, with some missing. The sample has 2 million to 2.5 million clones; about 92% are singletons. Sequenced input: naive CD4+ T cells from PBMCs. Stated subset: CD45RA+ positively selected. The clonotype originates from a man aged 18 to 30 in good health. Some clones in this sample may be carry-over from other donors' samples.

This CDR3 is CASSPSSLAGGPREQYF. CDR3 in DNA: TGTGCCAGCAGTCCATCCTCACTAGCGGGAGGGCCCAGAGAGCAGTACTTC. The V call is TRBV27, the J call TRBJ2-7; 13 bases are a match to TRBD2. Germline CDR1 reads MNHEY; CDR2 reads SMNVEV (reference sequence). There are 17 residues in the CDR3. After removal of 5 bases from V and 7 bases from J, the junction contained 14 bases not matched to a gene.